This paragraph covers one T cell receptor (beta chain) sequence. Its antigen remains unknown. The data were taken from a study of shared clonotypes between healthy human individuals. The ends lost 5 bases at V and 5 bases at J; junction bases unmatched: 4. There are 13 residues in the CDR3. The V gene's germline CDR1 is KGHSH and CDR2 LQKENI. Study-wide findings and caveats: Deeper or shallower sequencing was expected to change how clonotypes are shared among donors.

Measured with immunoSEQ multiplex PCR; TCRdb has only the in-frame clones, and not every one. The sample has around 500,000 clones; over 70% are singletons. The genes are TRBV18 and TRBJ1-1, with 8 positions matching TRBD1. What was sequenced was PBMCs. This sequence was found in a woman in her forties in good health. Some clones in this sample may be carry-over from other donors' samples. In DNA form, the CDR3 reads TGTGCCAGCTCAGACAGGGGTGGGACTGAAGCTTTCTTT. Translating gives CASSDRGGTEAFF.